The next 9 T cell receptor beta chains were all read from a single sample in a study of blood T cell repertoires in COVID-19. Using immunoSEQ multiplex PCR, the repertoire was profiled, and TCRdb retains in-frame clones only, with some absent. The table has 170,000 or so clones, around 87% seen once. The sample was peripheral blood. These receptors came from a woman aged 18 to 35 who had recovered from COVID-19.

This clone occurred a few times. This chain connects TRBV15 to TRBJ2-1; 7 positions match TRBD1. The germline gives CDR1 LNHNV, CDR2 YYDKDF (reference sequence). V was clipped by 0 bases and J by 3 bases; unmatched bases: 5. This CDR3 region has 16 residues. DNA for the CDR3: TGTGCCACCAGCAGAGATCGGACAGGATACTACAATGAGCAGTTCTTC. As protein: CATSRDRTGYYNEQFF.

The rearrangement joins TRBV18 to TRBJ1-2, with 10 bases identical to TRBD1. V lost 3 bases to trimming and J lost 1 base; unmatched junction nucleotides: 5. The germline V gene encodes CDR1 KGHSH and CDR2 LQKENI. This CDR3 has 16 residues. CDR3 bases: TGTGCCAGCTCACCCGGTGGGACAGGGGTTAACTATGGCTACACCTTC. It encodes CASSPGGTGVNYGYTF.

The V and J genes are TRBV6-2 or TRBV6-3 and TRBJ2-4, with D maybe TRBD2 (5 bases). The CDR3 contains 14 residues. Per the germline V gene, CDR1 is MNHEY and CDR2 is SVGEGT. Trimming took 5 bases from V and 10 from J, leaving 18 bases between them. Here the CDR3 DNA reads TGTGCCAGCAGTCCCAACCGGGGAGCCAATATTCAGTACTTC. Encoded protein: CASSPNRGANIQYF.

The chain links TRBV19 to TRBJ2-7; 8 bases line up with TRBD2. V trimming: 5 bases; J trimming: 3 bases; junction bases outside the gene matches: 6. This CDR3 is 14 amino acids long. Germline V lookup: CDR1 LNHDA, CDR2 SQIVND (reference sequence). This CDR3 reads CASSRAGGSYEQYF. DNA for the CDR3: TGTGCCAGTAGTCGGGCGGGGGGTAGCTACGAGCAGTACTTC.

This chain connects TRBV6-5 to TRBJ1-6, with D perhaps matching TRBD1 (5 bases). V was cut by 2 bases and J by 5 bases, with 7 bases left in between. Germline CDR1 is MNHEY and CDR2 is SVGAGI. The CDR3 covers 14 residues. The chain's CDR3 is CASSYGANNSPLHF. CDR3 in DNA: TGTGCCAGCAGTTACGGGGCAAATAATTCACCCCTCCACTTT.

The DNA for the CDR3 is TGTGCCAGCAGTTATGTTTTACGCGATCTGACAGGGAAAGAGACCCAGTACTTC. The encoded protein is CASSYVLRDLTGKETQYF. The chain recombines TRBV6-2 or TRBV6-3 with TRBJ2-5; 7 positions match TRBD1. Germline trimming cut 3 bases from V and 3 bases from J; bases unmatched to any gene: 16. CDR1 MNHEY and CDR2 SVGEGT come from the germline V gene. CDR3 size: 18 residues.

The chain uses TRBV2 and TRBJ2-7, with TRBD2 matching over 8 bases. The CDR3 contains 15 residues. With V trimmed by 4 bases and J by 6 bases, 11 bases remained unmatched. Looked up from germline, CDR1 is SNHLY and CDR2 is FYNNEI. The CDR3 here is CASSAPPSGLLEQYV. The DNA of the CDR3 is TGTGCCAGCAGTGCCCCTCCTAGCGGGCTCCTCGAGCAGTACGTC.

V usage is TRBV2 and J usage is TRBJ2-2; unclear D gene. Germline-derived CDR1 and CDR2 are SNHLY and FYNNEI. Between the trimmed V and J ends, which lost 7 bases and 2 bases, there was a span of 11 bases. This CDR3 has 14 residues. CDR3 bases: TGTGCCAGCATCCTGCACTCTAACACCGGGGAGCTGTTTTTT. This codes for CASILHSNTGELFF.

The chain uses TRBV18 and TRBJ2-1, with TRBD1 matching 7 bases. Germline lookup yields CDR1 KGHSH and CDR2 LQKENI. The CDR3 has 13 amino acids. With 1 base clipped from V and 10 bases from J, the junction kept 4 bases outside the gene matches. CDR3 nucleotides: TGTGCCAGCTCACCACTGCAGGACAGGGAGCAGTTCTTC. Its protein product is CASSPLQDREQFF.